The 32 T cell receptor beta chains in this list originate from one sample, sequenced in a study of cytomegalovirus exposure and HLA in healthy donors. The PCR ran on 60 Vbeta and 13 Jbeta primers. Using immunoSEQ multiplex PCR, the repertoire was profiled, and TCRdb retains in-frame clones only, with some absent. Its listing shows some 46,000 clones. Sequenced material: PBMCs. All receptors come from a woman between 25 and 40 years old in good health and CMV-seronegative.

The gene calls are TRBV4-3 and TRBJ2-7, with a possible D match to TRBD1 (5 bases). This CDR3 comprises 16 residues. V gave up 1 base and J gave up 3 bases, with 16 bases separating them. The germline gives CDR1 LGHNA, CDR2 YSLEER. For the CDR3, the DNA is TGCGCCAGCAGCCAAGGGGTTTCAGGGTCAGGCTACGAGCAGTACTTC. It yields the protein CASSQGVSGSGYEQYF.

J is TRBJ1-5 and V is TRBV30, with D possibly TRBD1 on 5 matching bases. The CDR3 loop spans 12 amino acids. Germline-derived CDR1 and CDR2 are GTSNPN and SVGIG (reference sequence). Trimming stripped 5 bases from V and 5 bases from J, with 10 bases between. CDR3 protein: CAWRTPDQPQHF. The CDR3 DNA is TGTGCCTGGCGGACACCAGATCAGCCCCAGCATTTT.

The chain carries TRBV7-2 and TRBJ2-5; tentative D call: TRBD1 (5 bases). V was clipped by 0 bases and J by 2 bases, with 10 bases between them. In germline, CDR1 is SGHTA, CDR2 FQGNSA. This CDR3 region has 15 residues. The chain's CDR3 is CASSLALRGQETQYF. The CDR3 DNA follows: TGTGCCAGCAGCTTAGCGTTAAGGGGTCAAGAGACCCAGTACTTC.

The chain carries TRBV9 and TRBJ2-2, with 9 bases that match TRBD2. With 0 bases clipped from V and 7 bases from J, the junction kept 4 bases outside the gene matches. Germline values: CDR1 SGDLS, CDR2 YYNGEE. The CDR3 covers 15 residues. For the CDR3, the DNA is TGTGCCAGCAGCGTAGAAAGACTAGCGGACGGGGAGCTGTTTTTT. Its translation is CASSVERLADGELFF.

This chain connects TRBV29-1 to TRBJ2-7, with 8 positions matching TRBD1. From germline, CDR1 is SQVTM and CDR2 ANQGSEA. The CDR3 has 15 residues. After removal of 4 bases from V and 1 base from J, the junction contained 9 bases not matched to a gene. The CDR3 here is CSVGTGWGVSYEQYF. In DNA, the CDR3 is TGCAGCGTTGGGACAGGGTGGGGGGTATCCTACGAGCAGTACTTC.

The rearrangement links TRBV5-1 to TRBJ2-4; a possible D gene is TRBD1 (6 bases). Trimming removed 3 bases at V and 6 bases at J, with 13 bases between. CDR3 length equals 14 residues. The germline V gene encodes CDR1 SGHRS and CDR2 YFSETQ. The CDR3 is CASSYDRRGNIQYF. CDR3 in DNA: TGCGCCAGCAGCTACGACCGCAGGGGAAACATTCAGTACTTC.

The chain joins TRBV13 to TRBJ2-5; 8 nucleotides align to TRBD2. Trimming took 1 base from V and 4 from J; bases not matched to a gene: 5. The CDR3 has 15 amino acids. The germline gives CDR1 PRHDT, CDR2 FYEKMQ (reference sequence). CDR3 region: CASSLVLAGGETQYF. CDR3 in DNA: TGTGCCAGCAGCTTAGTTCTAGCGGGTGGAGAGACCCAGTACTTC.

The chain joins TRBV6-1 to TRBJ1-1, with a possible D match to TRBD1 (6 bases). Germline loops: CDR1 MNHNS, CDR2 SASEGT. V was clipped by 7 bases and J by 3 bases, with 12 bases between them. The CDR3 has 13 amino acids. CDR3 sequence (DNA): TGTGCCAGCACACCTCAGGGGCACACTGAAGCTTTCTTT. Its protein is CASTPQGHTEAFF.

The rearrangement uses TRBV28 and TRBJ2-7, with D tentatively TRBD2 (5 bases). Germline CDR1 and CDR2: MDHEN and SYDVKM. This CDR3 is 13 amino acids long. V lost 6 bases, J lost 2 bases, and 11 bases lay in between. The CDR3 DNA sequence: TGTGCCAGCAGACGTAGCGAAACCTACGAGCAGTACTTC. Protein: CASRRSETYEQYF.

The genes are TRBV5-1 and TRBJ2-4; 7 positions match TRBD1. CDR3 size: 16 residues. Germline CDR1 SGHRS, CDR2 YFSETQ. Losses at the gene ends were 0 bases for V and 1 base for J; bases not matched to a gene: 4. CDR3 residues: CASSLAPRGAKNIQYF. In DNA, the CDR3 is TGCGCCAGCAGCTTGGCCCCCAGGGGGGCCAAAAACATTCAGTACTTC.

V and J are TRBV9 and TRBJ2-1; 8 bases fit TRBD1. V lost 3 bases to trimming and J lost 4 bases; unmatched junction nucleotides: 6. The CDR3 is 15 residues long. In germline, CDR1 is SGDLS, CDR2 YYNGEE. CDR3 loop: CASSEGQGVYNEQFF. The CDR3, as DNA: TGTGCCAGCAGCGAAGGACAGGGAGTTTACAATGAGCAGTTCTTC.

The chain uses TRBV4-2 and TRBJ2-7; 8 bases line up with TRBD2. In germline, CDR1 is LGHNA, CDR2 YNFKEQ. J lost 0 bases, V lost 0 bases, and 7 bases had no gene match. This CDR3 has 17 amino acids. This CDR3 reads CASSQEDPAGVSYEQYF. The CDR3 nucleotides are TGTGCCAGCAGCCAAGAAGATCCAGCGGGAGTCTCCTACGAGCAGTACTTC.

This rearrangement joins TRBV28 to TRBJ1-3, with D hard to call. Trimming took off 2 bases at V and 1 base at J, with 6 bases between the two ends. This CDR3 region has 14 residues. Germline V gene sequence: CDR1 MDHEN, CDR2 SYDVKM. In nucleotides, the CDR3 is TGTGCCAGCAGTTTACGGTATTCTGGAAACACCATATATTTT. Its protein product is CASSLRYSGNTIYF.

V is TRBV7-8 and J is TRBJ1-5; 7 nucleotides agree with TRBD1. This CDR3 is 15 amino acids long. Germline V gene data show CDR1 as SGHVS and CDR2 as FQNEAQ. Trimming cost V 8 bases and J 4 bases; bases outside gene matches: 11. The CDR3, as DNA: TGTGCCAGCGGAAAGGGGACAGTCAATAATCAGCCCCAGCATTTT. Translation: CASGKGTVNNQPQHF.

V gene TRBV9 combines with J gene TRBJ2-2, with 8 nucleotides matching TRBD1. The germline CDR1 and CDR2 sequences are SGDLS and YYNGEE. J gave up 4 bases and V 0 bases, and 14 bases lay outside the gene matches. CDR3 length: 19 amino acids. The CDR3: CASSVDLIERTGITGELFF. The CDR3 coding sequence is TGTGCCAGCAGCGTAGATTTGATAGAACGGACAGGGATCACCGGGGAGCTGTTTTTT. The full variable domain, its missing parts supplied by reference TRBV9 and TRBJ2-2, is DSGVTQTPKHLITATGQRVTLRCSPRSGDLSVYWYQQSLDQGLQFLIQYYNGEERAKGNILERFSAQQFPDLHSELNLSSLELGDSALYFCASSVDLIERTGITGELFFGEGSRLTVL.

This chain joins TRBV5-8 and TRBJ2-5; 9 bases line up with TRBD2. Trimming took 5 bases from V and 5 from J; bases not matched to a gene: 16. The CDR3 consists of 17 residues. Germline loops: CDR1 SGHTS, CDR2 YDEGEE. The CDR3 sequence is CASSPGTSRTIRETQYF. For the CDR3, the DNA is TGTGCCAGCAGTCCCGGGACTAGCAGAACTATAAGGGAGACCCAGTACTTC.

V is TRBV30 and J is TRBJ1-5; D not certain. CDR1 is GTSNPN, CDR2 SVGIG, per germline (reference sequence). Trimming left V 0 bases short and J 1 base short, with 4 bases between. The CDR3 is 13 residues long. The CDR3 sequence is CAWSVMSNQPQHF. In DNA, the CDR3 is TGTGCCTGGAGTGTCATGAGCAATCAGCCCCAGCATTTT.

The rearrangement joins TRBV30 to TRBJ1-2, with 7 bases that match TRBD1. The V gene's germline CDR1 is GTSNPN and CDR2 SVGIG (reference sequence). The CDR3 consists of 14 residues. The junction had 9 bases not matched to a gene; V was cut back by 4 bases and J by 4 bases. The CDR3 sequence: CAWTLGRGVYGYTF. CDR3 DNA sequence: TGTGCCTGGACTCTAGGCAGGGGGGTCTATGGCTACACCTTC.

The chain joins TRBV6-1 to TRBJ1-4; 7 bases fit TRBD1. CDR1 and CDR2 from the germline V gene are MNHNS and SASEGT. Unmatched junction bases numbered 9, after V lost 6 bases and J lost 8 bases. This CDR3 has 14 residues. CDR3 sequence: CASRETGWVEKLFF. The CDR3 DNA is TGTGCCAGCAGAGAGACAGGGTGGGTGGAAAAACTGTTTTTT.

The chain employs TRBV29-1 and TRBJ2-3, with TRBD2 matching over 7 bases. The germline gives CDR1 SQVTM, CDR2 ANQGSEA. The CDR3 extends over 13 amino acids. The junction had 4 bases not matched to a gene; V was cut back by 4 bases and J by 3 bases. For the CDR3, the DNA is TGCAGCGTTGTAGGCGGGAGTACAGATACGCAGTATTTT. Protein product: CSVVGGSTDTQYF.

The CDR3 protein is CASSIGGGQGSNQPQHF. CDR3 nucleotides: TGTGCCAGTAGTATAGGAGGCGGACAGGGAAGTAATCAGCCCCAGCATTTT. This sequence joins TRBV19 and TRBJ1-5; 8 positions agree with TRBD1. The CDR3 totals 17 residues. Germline-derived CDR1 and CDR2 are LNHDA and SQIVND (reference sequence). The ends lost 1 base at V and 4 bases at J; junction bases unmatched: 9.

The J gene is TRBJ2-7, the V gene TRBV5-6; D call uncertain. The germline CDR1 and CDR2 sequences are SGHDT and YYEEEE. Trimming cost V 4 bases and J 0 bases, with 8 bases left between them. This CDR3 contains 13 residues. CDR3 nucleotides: TGTGCCAGCAGCGGAGTGGACTCCTACGAGCAGTACTTC. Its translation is CASSGVDSYEQYF.

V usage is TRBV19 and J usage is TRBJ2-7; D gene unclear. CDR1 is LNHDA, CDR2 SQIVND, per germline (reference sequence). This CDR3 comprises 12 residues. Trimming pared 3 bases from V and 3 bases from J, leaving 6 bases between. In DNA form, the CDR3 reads TGTGCCAGTAGTATCATCGGCTACGAGCAGTACTTC. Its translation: CASSIIGYEQYF.

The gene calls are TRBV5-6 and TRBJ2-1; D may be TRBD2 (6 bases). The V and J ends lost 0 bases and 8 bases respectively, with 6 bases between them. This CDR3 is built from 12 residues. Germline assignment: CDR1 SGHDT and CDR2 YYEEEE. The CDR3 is CASSLGGDEQFF. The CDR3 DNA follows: TGTGCCAGCAGCTTGGGGGGGGATGAGCAGTTCTTC.

This CDR3 is CASSPVLEGDEQFF. The CDR3 DNA sequence: TGTGCCAGCAGCCCTGTTCTAGAAGGGGATGAGCAGTTCTTC. The chain recombines TRBV7-9 with TRBJ2-1; D is perhaps TRBD1 (5 bases). V lost 5 bases and J 8 bases, leaving 16 bases between the germline ends. Germline V gene data show CDR1 as SEHNR and CDR2 as FQNEAQ (reference sequence). There are 14 residues in the CDR3. Full variable domain (missing parts from reference TRBV7-9 and TRBJ2-1): DTGVSQNPRHKITKRGQNVTFRCDPISEHNRLYWYRQTLGQGPEFLTYFQNEAQLEKSRLLSDRFSAERPKGSFSTLEIQRTEQGDSAMYLCASSPVLEGDEQFFGPGTRLTVL.

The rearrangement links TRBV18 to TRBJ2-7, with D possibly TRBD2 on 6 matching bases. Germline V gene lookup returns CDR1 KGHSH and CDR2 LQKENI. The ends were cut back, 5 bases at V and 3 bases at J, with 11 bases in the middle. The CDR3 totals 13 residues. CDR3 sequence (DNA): TGTGCCAGCTCAGGGGACTCACACTACGAGCAGTACTTC. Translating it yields CASSGDSHYEQYF.

CDR3 residues: CASSLLGQGSSYEQYF. The CDR3 DNA reads TGCGCCAGCAGCTTGTTAGGACAGGGGTCCTCCTACGAGCAGTACTTC. The rearrangement links TRBV5-1 to TRBJ2-7; 9 bases agree with TRBD1. This CDR3 region has 16 residues. The germline gives CDR1 SGHRS, CDR2 YFSETQ. The V gene end was trimmed by 1 base and the J gene end by 0 bases; junction bases not matched to a gene: 5.

The CDR3 here is CASSPIQGRWSNEKLFF. In DNA form, the CDR3 reads TGTGCCAGCAGCCCCATACAGGGGAGGTGGTCTAATGAAAAACTGTTTTTT. This sequence joins TRBV7-9 and TRBJ1-4; 7 bases are shared with TRBD1. The V gene's germline CDR1 is SEHNR and CDR2 FQNEAQ (reference sequence). J gave up 3 bases and V 5 bases, and 12 bases lay outside the gene matches. The CDR3 is 17 amino acids.

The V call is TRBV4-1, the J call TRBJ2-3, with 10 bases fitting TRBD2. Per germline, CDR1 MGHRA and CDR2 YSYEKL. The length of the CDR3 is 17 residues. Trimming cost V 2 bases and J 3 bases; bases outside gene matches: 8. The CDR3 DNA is TGCGCCAGCAGCCAACCCATAGCGGGAGGATCAACAGATACGCAGTATTTT. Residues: CASSQPIAGGSTDTQYF.

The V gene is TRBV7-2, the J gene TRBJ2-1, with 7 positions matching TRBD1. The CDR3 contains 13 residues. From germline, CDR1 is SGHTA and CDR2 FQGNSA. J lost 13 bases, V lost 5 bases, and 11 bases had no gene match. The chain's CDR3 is CASSPNYDREQFF. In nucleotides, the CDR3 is TGTGCCAGCAGCCCCAATTATGACAGGGAACAGTTCTTC.

The CDR3 here is CASSYSSYGGSEAFF. The CDR3 DNA reads TGTGCCAGCAGTTACTCTAGCTACGGGGGTTCTGAAGCTTTCTTT. The chain recombines TRBV6-5 with TRBJ1-1; TRBD1 is a possible D gene (5 bases). The germline V gene has CDR1 MNHEY and CDR2 SVGAGI. With 0 bases removed from V and 6 bases from J, the gap between germline ends came to 14 bases. This CDR3 has 15 amino acids.

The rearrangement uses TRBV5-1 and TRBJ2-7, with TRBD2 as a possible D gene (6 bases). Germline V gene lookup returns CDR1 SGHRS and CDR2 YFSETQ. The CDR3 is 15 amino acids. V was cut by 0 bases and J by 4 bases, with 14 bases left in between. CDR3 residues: CASSLEGGLIYEQYF. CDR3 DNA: TGCGCCAGCAGCTTGGAAGGAGGGTTGATATACGAGCAGTACTTC.